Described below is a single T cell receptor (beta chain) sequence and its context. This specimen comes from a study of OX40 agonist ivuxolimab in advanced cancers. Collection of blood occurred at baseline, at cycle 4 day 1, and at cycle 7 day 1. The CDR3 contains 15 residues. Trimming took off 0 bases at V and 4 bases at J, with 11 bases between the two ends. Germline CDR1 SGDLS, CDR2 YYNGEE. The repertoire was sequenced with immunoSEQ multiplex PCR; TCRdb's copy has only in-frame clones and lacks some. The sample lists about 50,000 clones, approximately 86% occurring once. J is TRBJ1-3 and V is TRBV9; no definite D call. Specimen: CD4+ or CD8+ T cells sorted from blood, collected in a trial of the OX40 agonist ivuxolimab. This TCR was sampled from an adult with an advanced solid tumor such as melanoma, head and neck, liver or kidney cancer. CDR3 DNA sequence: TGTGCCAGCAGCGTAGCACCCCAGGCCGGAAACACCATATATTTT. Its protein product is CASSVAPQAGNTIYF.